The rows below give T cell receptor beta chains drawn from one sample of a study of beta chain features in type 1 diabetes. Clones were read by immunoSEQ multiplex PCR, and TCRdb kept only the in-frame ones, dropping some. The data show nearly 350,000 clones, 8% seen once. Sequencing used central memory CD4+ T cells from blood. These receptors came from a young woman in good health. Each CDR3 is given with its conserved first and last residue. The order of the fields is V gene, J gene, clone size, D gene, CDR3 DNA, CDR3 protein. The D gene is left open where the match is weak. Clone size, where shown, is once, few, many, or a class for clones that have expanded.

V: TRBV5-5
J: TRBJ2-5
size: many
D: -
DNA: TGTGCCAGCAGCTTCTCGACAGGAACACAAGAGACCCAGTACTTC
CDR3: CASSFSTGTQETQYF

V: TRBV4-3
J: TRBJ2-7
size: -
D: -
DNA: TGCGCCAGCAGCCAAGAGTGGAGGGGGGCCTACGAGCAGTACTTC
CDR3: CASSQEWRGAYEQYF

V: TRBV7-2
J: TRBJ1-3
size: few
D: -
DNA: TGTGCCAGCAGCTTATCGGCAGGGGAAGGAAACACCATATATTTT
CDR3: CASSLSAGEGNTIYF

V: TRBV29-1
J: TRBJ2-6
size: few
D: -
DNA: TGCAGCGTTGGGGAGCGGGCTTCGAACTCTGGGGCCAACGTCCTGACTTTC
CDR3: CSVGERASNSGANVLTF

V: TRBV2
J: TRBJ2-1
size: few
D: -
DNA: TGTGCCAGCAGTGGGGCTGGGGCGTACAATGAGCAGTTCTTC
CDR3: CASSGAGAYNEQFF

V: TRBV25-1
J: TRBJ2-1
size: -
D: TRBD2
DNA: TGTGCCAGCAGTCGAAGGGGCGGGAGCCCCGATGAGCAGTTCTTC
CDR3: CASSRRGGSPDEQFF

V: TRBV28
J: TRBJ2-4
size: many
D: -
DNA: TGTGCCAGCAGTTCCGGATCAACATTAGCCAAAAACATTCAGTACTTC
CDR3: CASSSGSTLAKNIQYF

V: TRBV10-3
J: TRBJ1-2
size: many
D: TRBD1
DNA: TGTGCCATCAGTAGACAGGGACAGGATGGCTACACCTTC
CDR3: CAISRQGQDGYTF

V: TRBV7-3
J: TRBJ2-1
size: few
D: TRBD2
DNA: TGTGCCAGCACCCTGACTAGCGGGGTCCGTGAGCAGTTCTTC
CDR3: CASTLTSGVREQFF

V: TRBV7-2
J: TRBJ2-1
size: -
D: -
DNA: TGTGCCAGCAGCTTAGGCTTAGGGGGGGCCCAGTTCTTC
CDR3: CASSLGLGGAQFF

V: TRBV5-4
J: TRBJ2-3
size: -
D: TRBD2
DNA: TGTGCCAGCAGCTTTTCGGGAGGGGCGGATACGCAGTATTTT
CDR3: CASSFSGGADTQYF

V: TRBV27
J: TRBJ2-6
size: -
D: -
DNA: TGTGCCAGCAGTCCTCGCCAGACAGGCTCTGGGGCCAACGTCCTGACTTTC
CDR3: CASSPRQTGSGANVLTF

V: TRBV18
J: TRBJ2-5
size: -
D: -
DNA: TGTGCCAGCTCCCTACAGGGCTCGGAGACCCAGTACTTC
CDR3: CASSLQGSETQYF

V: TRBV7-9
J: TRBJ1-2
size: few
D: -
DNA: TGTGCCAGCAGCCCCCTGGCTGGGAGCGATGGCTACACCTTC
CDR3: CASSPLAGSDGYTF

V: TRBV7-2
J: TRBJ2-1
size: -
D: TRBD2
DNA: TGTGCCAGCAGCTTAGCATATTCCACTAGCGGGCAGTTCTTC
CDR3: CASSLAYSTSGQFF

V: TRBV5-1
J: TRBJ2-3
size: few
D: -
DNA: TGCGCCAGCAGCTTGGGACTACCCACAGATACGCAGTATTTT
CDR3: CASSLGLPTDTQYF

V: TRBV9
J: TRBJ2-2
size: few
D: TRBD1
DNA: TGTGCCAGCAGCGTAGACCAGGGGGCTATCGGGGAGCTGTTTTTT
CDR3: CASSVDQGAIGELFF

V: TRBV10-3
J: TRBJ2-7
size: few
D: TRBD2
DNA: TGTGCCATCAGTGACGGGGAGGGCGAGCAGTACTTC
CDR3: CAISDGEGEQYF

V: TRBV6-1
J: TRBJ1-4
size: few
D: -
DNA: TGTGCCAGCAGTGGACGGGGCCCTAATGAAAAACTGTTTTTT
CDR3: CASSGRGPNEKLFF

V: TRBV2
J: TRBJ2-3
size: -
D: TRBD2
DNA: TGTGCCACCGAGCGGGAGGGTATGGATACGCAGTATTTT
CDR3: CATEREGMDTQYF

V: TRBV18
J: TRBJ2-7
size: -
D: TRBD2
DNA: TGTGCCAGCTCACCCGGACTAGCGGACTCCTACGAGCAGTACTTC
CDR3: CASSPGLADSYEQYF

V: TRBV6-5
J: TRBJ2-2
size: -
D: TRBD2
DNA: TGTGCCAGCAGAACTGAGCGGGAGTTCGGCGGGGAGCTGTTTTTT
CDR3: CASRTEREFGGELFF

V: TRBV28
J: TRBJ1-5
size: few
D: -
DNA: TGTGCCAGCAGTAAATTTCAGGGAAATCAGCCCCAGCATTTT
CDR3: CASSKFQGNQPQHF

V: TRBV27
J: TRBJ2-7
size: once
D: -
DNA: TGTGAAAACGACCCCGCCGGGCAGTACTTC
CDR3: CENDPAGQYF

V: TRBV11-2
J: TRBJ2-5
size: -
D: -
DNA: TGTGCCAGCGGCAGCGGAGACCAAGAGACCCAGTACTTC
CDR3: CASGSGDQETQYF

V: TRBV28
J: TRBJ2-1
size: few
D: TRBD2
DNA: TGTGCCAGCAGGTCCGGGACTAGCGGATACAATGAGCAGTTCTTC
CDR3: CASRSGTSGYNEQFF

V: TRBV5-1
J: TRBJ2-7
size: few
D: TRBD1
DNA: TGCGCCAGCAGCCCCGGACAGGGGGCCTACGAGCAGTACTTC
CDR3: CASSPGQGAYEQYF

V: TRBV7-9
J: TRBJ2-6
size: many
D: -
DNA: TGTGCCAGCAGCTTAGGGGGACAATCTCGCTCTGGGGCCAACGTCCTGACTTTC
CDR3: CASSLGGQSRSGANVLTF

V: TRBV6-5
J: TRBJ1-2
size: -
D: TRBD1
DNA: TGTGCCAGCAGTTACTCGGGCAGGGGGGGCTATGGCTACACCTTC
CDR3: CASSYSGRGGYGYTF

V: TRBV2
J: TRBJ1-1
size: few
D: TRBD1
DNA: TGTGCCAGCAGTTACCGGGACAGGGAAGCTTTCTTT
CDR3: CASSYRDREAFF

V: TRBV4-3
J: TRBJ1-2
size: -
D: -
DNA: TGCGCCAGCAGCCAAGACTTTCAGGGAATGAAGGGCTACACCTTC
CDR3: CASSQDFQGMKGYTF

V: TRBV30
J: TRBJ1-1
size: -
D: TRBD1
DNA: TGTGCCTGGAGTGCCTGTCGGACAGGGCCCAACACTGAAGCTTTCTTT
CDR3: CAWSACRTGPNTEAFF

V: TRBV28
J: TRBJ1-5
size: few
D: TRBD1
DNA: TGTGCCAGCAGTACACCTGGACAGGGGTGGCAGCCCCAGCATTTT
CDR3: CASSTPGQGWQPQHF

V: TRBV10-3
J: TRBJ2-1
size: many
D: TRBD2
DNA: TGTGCCATCAGTGAAATGGCGGGAGGCTTCAATGAGCAGTTCTTC
CDR3: CAISEMAGGFNEQFF

V: TRBV6-5
J: TRBJ1-3
size: -
D: -
DNA: TGTGCCAGCAGTTACCACGGGACTGACTCTGGAAACACCATATATTTT
CDR3: CASSYHGTDSGNTIYF

V: TRBV18
J: TRBJ2-5
size: few
D: TRBD2
DNA: TGTGCCAGCTCATTTGCGGGAGGCCGTCAAGAGACCCAGTACTTC
CDR3: CASSFAGGRQETQYF

V: TRBV19
J: TRBJ2-1
size: few
D: TRBD2
DNA: TGTGCCAGTAGTATTACAGGACTAGCGTCCAATGAGCAGTTCTTC
CDR3: CASSITGLASNEQFF

V: TRBV2
J: TRBJ2-7
size: -
D: TRBD1
DNA: TGTGCCAGCAGGGACAGGGGGCCCTACGAGCAGTACTTC
CDR3: CASRDRGPYEQYF

V: TRBV15
J: TRBJ2-3
size: -
D: TRBD2
DNA: TGTGCCACCAGCAGAGATAGACTAGCCAGAGATACGCAGTATTTT
CDR3: CATSRDRLARDTQYF

V: TRBV7-9
J: TRBJ2-3
size: many
D: TRBD2
DNA: TGTGCCAGCAGCTTACCGAGACTAGCGGGGTACACAGATACGCAGTATTTT
CDR3: CASSLPRLAGYTDTQYF

V: TRBV6-5
J: TRBJ2-5
size: -
D: -
DNA: TGTGCCAGCAGTTACTCCCTAGACGACATGGCAGAGACCCAGTACTTC
CDR3: CASSYSLDDMAETQYF

V: TRBV19
J: TRBJ1-1
size: -
D: -
DNA: TGTGCCAGTAGTGCCCAGGGTATGAACACTGAAGCTTTCTTT
CDR3: CASSAQGMNTEAFF

V: TRBV6-5
J: TRBJ1-1
size: -
D: -
DNA: TGTGCCAGCAGTTACTCGTTGACTCAGAACACTGAAGCTTTCTTT
CDR3: CASSYSLTQNTEAFF

V: TRBV11-2
J: TRBJ2-5
size: few
D: -
DNA: TGTGCCAGCAGCCAGGAGGAGGGGGCCCAGTACTTC
CDR3: CASSQEEGAQYF